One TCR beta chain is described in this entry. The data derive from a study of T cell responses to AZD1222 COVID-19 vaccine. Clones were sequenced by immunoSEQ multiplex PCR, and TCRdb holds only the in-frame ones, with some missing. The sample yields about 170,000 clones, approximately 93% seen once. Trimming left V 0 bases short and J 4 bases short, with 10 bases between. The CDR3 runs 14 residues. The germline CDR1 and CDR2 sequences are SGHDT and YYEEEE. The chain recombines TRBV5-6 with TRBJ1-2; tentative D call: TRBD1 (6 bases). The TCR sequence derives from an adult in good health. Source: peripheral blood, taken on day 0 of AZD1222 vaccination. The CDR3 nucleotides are TGTGCCAGCAGCTTGGGGGAGGACAGCTATGGCTACACCTTC. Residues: CASSLGEDSYGYTF.